The clone carrying this T cell receptor (beta chain) was found many times. What it binds is not known. This record belongs to a study of CD8+CD57+ T cells in acquired aplastic anemia. Whole-study results and caveats: Both patients and controls carried the same twenty-nine CD8+ CDR3 sequences.

Sequencing involved patients with CD8+CD57+ cell expansion previously shown by flow cytometry. The template used for profiling TCR beta VDJ and CDR3 was genomic DNA. TCRdb recomputed calls from the reads with MiXCR, one row per CDR3 protein. The table shows roughly 260,000 distinct CDR3 sequences, with 45% to 50% occurring only once. The sequenced sample was sorted CD4+, CD8+, or CD8+CD57+ T cells (not recorded which) from PBMCs. The sequence was collected from a human donor with aplastic anemia.

The CDR3 DNA is TGTGCCAGCAGCAACCGGGACAGCTCCGGGGAGCTGTTTTTT. As protein: CASSNRDSSGELFF. V and J are TRBV7-8 and TRBJ2-2, with TRBD1 matching 7 bases. The CDR3 is 14 amino acids. Germline V gene sequence: CDR1 SGHVS, CDR2 FQNEAQ. V lost 5 bases to trimming and J lost 6 bases; unmatched junction nucleotides: 6.